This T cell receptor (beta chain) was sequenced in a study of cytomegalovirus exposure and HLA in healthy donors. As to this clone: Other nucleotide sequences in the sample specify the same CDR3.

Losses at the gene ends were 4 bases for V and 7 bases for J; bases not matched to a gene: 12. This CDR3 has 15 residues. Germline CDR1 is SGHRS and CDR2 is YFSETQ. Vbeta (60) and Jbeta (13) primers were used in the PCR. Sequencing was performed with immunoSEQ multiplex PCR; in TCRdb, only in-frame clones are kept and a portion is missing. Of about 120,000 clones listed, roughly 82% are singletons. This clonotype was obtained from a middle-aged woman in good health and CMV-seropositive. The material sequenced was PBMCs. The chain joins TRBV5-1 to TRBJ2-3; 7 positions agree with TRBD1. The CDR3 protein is CASSEEQGVRNTQYF. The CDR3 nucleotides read TGCGCCAGCAGCGAGGAGCAGGGGGTTAGAAATACGCAGTATTTT.